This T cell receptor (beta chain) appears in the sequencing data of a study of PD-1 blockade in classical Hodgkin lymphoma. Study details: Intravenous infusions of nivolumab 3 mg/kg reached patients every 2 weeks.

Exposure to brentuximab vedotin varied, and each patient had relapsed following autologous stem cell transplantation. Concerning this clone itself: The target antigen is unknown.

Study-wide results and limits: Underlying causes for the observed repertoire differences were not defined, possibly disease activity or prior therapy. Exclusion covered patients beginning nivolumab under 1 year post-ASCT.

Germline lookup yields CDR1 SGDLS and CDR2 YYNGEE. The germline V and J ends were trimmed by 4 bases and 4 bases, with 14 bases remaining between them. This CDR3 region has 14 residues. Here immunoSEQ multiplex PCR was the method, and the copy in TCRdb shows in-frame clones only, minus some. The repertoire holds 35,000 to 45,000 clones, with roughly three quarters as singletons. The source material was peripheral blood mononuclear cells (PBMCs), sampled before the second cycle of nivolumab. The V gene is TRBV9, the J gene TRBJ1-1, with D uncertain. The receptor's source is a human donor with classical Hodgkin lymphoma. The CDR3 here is CASSPAGTGTEAFF. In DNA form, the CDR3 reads TGTGCCAGCAGCCCCGCCGGAACTGGCACTGAAGCTTTCTTT.